What follows describes a single T cell receptor (beta chain). Its matching antigen is unknown. Together with a sample-barcoded 5' primer, a J-beta primer mix was included in a second PCR lasting about 7 to 11 cycles. Tags on each cDNA molecule came from a template-switch adaptor with 12 random nucleotides. Each CDR3 protein is one row after TCRdb ran MiXCR on the 5' RACE reads. The repertoire consists of 1,300,000 or so distinct CDR3 sequences, with 45% to 70% occurring once and the leading ten covering roughly 6.3%. This record comes from a study of blood T cells in healthy people across ages. V was pared by 4 bases and J by 6 bases, with 17 bases between. Germline CDR1 is SQVTM and CDR2 is ANQGSEA. The CDR3 runs 14 residues. Study-wide findings and caveats: As age increased, TCR beta diversity per million T cells fell in a roughly linear fashion. CMV status of donors was not determined, possibly confounding expanded clonotype changes.

The extraction recovered at least 5 micrograms of total RNA per sample. The sequence was obtained from a young man in good health. Input material: blood. The V gene is TRBV29-1, the J gene TRBJ2-3; D is undetermined. The DNA for the CDR3 is TGCAGCGTTGGTAGCACTACGGCCCTGGATACGCAGTATTTT. Its protein is CSVGSTTALDTQYF.